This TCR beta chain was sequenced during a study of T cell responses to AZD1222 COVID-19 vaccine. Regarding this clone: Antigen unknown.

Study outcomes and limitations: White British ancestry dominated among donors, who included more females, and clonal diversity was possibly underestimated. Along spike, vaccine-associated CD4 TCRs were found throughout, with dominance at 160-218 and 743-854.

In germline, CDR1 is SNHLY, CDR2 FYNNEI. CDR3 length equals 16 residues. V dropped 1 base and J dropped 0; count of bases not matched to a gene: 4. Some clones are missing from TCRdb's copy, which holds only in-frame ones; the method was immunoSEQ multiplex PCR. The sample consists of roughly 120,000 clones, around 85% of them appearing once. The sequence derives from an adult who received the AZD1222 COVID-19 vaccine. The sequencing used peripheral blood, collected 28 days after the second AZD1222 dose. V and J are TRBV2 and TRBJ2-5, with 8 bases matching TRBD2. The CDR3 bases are TGTGCCAGCAGTGAAGAAGGCGGGGGGAACCAAGAGACCCAGTACTTC. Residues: CASSEEGGGNQETQYF.